The 24 T cell receptor beta chains reported below all come from one sample, sequenced in a study of OX40 agonist ivuxolimab in advanced cancers. Sequencing used immunoSEQ multiplex PCR; TCRdb keeps in-frame clones, though not all of them. The table has 66,000 or so clones, 85% seen once. Sequences were derived from CD4+ or CD8+ T cells sorted from blood, sampled in a trial of the OX40 agonist ivuxolimab. The receptor set was obtained from an adult with an advanced solid tumor such as melanoma, head and neck, liver or kidney cancer.

The J gene is TRBJ1-6, the V gene TRBV5-6, with TRBD1 matching 8 bases. Germline-derived CDR1 and CDR2 are SGHDT and YYEEEE. The CDR3 extends over 16 amino acids. V lost 4 bases, J lost 6 bases, and 9 bases stayed unmatched. The CDR3 spells CASSPDWDRPNSPLHF. In DNA, the CDR3 is TGTGCCAGCAGCCCGGATTGGGACAGGCCTAATTCACCCCTCCACTTT. The whole variable domain, filled in from reference TRBV5-6 and TRBJ1-6, reads DAGVTQSPTHLIKTRGQQVTLRCSPKSGHDTVSWYQQALGQGPQFIFQYYEEEERQRGNFPDRFSGHQFPNYSSELNVNALLLGDSALYLCASSPDWDRPNSPLHFGNGTRLTVT.

V gene TRBV30 combines with J gene TRBJ2-7; the D call may be TRBD1 or TRBD2 (5 bases each). The V end was cut by 3 bases, the J end by 2 bases, with 11 bases between. Germline CDR1 and CDR2: GTSNPN and SVGIG (reference sequence). The CDR3 totals 13 residues. The CDR3 protein is CAWSRDGAYEQYF. Here the CDR3 DNA reads TGTGCCTGGAGCCGGGACGGGGCCTACGAGCAGTACTTC.

This chain uses TRBV28 with TRBJ1-5; D is possibly TRBD1 (6 bases). The CDR3 is 15 amino acids. V gave up 10 bases and J gave up 1 base, with 17 bases separating them. The germline CDR1 and CDR2 sequences are MDHEN and SYDVKM. The CDR3 region has the DNA TGTGCCACCCGTCTGGGGGGGCCGAGCAATCAGCCCCAGCATTTT. Translated: CATRLGGPSNQPQHF. The complete variable domain, with remaining parts taken from reference TRBV28 and TRBJ1-5, reads DVKVTQSSRYLVKRTGEKVFLECVQDMDHENMFWYRQDPGLGLRLIYFSYDVKMKEKGDIPEGYSVSREKKERFSLILESASTNQTSMYLCATRLGGPSNQPQHFGDGTRLSIL.

This clone showed up just once. The genes are TRBV9 and TRBJ2-1; 14 bases line up with TRBD2. The CDR3 sequence is 16 residues long. Trimming cost V 6 bases and J 2 bases; bases outside gene matches: 4. Germline V gives CDR1 SGDLS, CDR2 YYNGEE. CDR3 nucleotides: TGTGCCAGCAACCCGGGACTAGCGGGAGCCTACAATGAGCAGTTCTTC. Translation: CASNPGLAGAYNEQFF.

The V and J genes are TRBV13 and TRBJ1-5, with 7 bases matching TRBD1. J was trimmed by 4 bases and V by 3 bases; bases with no gene match: 15. CDR3 length: 18 amino acids. Germline V gives CDR1 PRHDT, CDR2 FYEKMQ (reference sequence). The CDR3 nucleotides read TGTGCCAGCAGCTTGGGCCAACGAGGGGGCGGGTCGAATCAGCCCCAGCATTTT. Protein sequence: CASSLGQRGGGSNQPQHF.

This chain joins TRBV4-1 and TRBJ1-3; 8 nucleotides line up with TRBD1. Germline V gene lookup returns CDR1 MGHRA and CDR2 YSYEKL. J gave up 0 bases and V 0 bases, and 7 bases lay outside the gene matches. The CDR3 extends over 18 amino acids. CDR3 in DNA: TGCGCCAGCAGCCAAGAACAAGGGACAGGTATCTCTGGAAACACCATATATTTT. Protein sequence: CASSQEQGTGISGNTIYF.

The rearrangement uses TRBV28 and TRBJ2-7; D assignment may be TRBD1 or TRBD2 (5 bases each). CDR3 length: 10 amino acids. Germline lookup yields CDR1 MDHEN and CDR2 SYDVKM. V was trimmed by 8 bases and J by 4 bases, leaving 6 bases between them. The chain's CDR3 is CASGGYEQYF. CDR3 coding DNA: TGTGCCAGCGGGGGTTACGAGCAGTACTTC.

The V call is TRBV28, the J call TRBJ1-5; D not certain. Trimming left V 7 bases short and J 1 base short, with 14 bases between. This CDR3 spans 15 amino acids. Per germline, CDR1 MDHEN and CDR2 SYDVKM. CDR3 sequence reads: CASTQTLGSNQPQHF. The DNA of the CDR3 is TGTGCCAGCACCCAAACCCTGGGGAGCAATCAGCCCCAGCATTTT.

This chain links TRBV5-6 with TRBJ1-3; D is unclear. The ends were cut back, 1 base at V and 2 bases at J, with 7 bases in the middle. CDR3 length: 14 amino acids. The germline gives CDR1 SGHDT, CDR2 YYEEEE. The CDR3 region has the DNA TGTGCCAGCAGCTTGACGGGAACTGGAAACACCATATATTTT. The encoded protein is CASSLTGTGNTIYF. The full variable domain, completed using reference TRBV5-6 and TRBJ1-3, is DAGVTQSPTHLIKTRGQQVTLRCSPKSGHDTVSWYQQALGQGPQFIFQYYEEEERQRGNFPDRFSGHQFPNYSSELNVNALLLGDSALYLCASSLTGTGNTIYFGEGSWLTVV.

The gene calls are TRBV6-5 and TRBJ1-1; D is ambiguous. The CDR3 spans 15 residues. Germline lookup yields CDR1 MNHEY and CDR2 SVGAGI. Trimming cost V 8 bases and J 0 bases, with 16 bases left between them. CDR3 sequence (DNA): TGTGCCAGCCATCGATCGTGGGGTTTGAACACTGAAGCTTTCTTT. As protein: CASHRSWGLNTEAFF.

This rearrangement joins TRBV6-1 to TRBJ1-4; D is possibly TRBD1 (6 bases). The CDR3 is 13 amino acids. V shed 4 bases and J shed 8 bases, with 11 bases lying between them. Germline lookup yields CDR1 MNHNS and CDR2 SASEGT. CDR3 sequence (DNA): TGTGCCAGCAGTGGGACAGTAAGAGAAAAACTGTTTTTT. As protein: CASSGTVREKLFF.

This clone was counted between two and nine times. The chain couples TRBV15 to TRBJ2-7; TRBD1 aligns across 9 bases. CDR1 LNHNV and CDR2 YYDKDF come from the germline V gene (reference sequence). The CDR3 contains 15 residues. V gave up 0 bases and J gave up 5 bases; unmatched junction bases: 5. The DNA for the CDR3 is TGTGCCACCAGCAGAGAGCGGACAGGGGTAGACGAGCAGTACTTC. Its protein product is CATSRERTGVDEQYF. The variable domain in full, with the rest retrieved from reference TRBV15 and TRBJ2-7, is DAMVIQNPRYQVTQFGKPVTLSCSQTLNHNVMYWYQQKSSQAPKLLFHYYDKDFNNEADTPDNFQSRRPNTSFCFLDIRSPGLGDTAMYLCATSRERTGVDEQYFGPGTRLTVT.

The V and J genes are TRBV6-6 and TRBJ2-7, with D unresolved. CDR1 and CDR2 (germline): MNHNY, SVGAGI (reference sequence). CDR3 length: 14 residues. Trimming stripped 10 bases from V and 1 base from J, with 17 bases between. The CDR3 region has the DNA TGTGCCACTACCCCACGGGCTGATTCCTACGAGCAGTACTTC. Its translation: CATTPRADSYEQYF.

This chain joins TRBV5-8 and TRBJ1-5; D is undetermined. CDR3 length equals 13 residues. Trimming shortened V by 5 bases and J by 0 bases, and 6 bases separated the two germline ends. Per the germline V gene, CDR1 is SGHTS and CDR2 is YDEGEE. The CDR3 nucleotides are TGTGCCAGCAGGAGGAATAGCAATCAGCCCCAGCATTTT. Translated: CASRRNSNQPQHF.

CDR3 protein: CAWSLIGNQPQHF. The CDR3 DNA sequence: TGTGCCTGGAGTCTAATAGGGAATCAGCCCCAGCATTTT. This rearrangement joins TRBV30 to TRBJ1-5, with no clear D. Trimming stripped 2 bases from V and 4 bases from J, with 9 bases between. CDR1 is GTSNPN and CDR2 is SVGIG in the germline V gene (reference sequence). The CDR3 covers 13 residues.

The chain joins TRBV9 to TRBJ1-2; possibly TRBD1 for D (5 bases). Germline V gene data show CDR1 as SGDLS and CDR2 as YYNGEE. CDR3 length: 13 residues. Trimming took 3 bases from V and 3 from J, leaving 9 bases between them. CDR3 nucleotides: TGTGCCAGCAGCGCGGGACGGGACTATGGCTACACCTTC. Translating it yields CASSAGRDYGYTF.

This sequence joins TRBV18 and TRBJ1-1; no clear D gene. The CDR3 contains 14 residues. Trimming cost V 6 bases and J 0 bases, with 11 bases left between them. Germline CDR1 reads KGHSH; CDR2 reads LQKENI. The CDR3 loop is CASSTLEVNTEAFF. DNA of the CDR3: TGTGCCAGCTCTACCTTGGAGGTGAACACTGAAGCTTTCTTT.

J is TRBJ2-6 and V is TRBV5-1; tentatively, D is TRBD1 (6 bases). The CDR3 spans 16 residues. CDR1 is SGHRS and CDR2 is YFSETQ in the germline V gene. Trimming pared 7 bases from V and 2 bases from J, leaving 16 bases between. The CDR3 region is CASGPGHSAGANVLTF. The CDR3 DNA reads as TGCGCCAGCGGACCGGGACACTCAGCTGGGGCCAACGTCCTGACTTTC.

This chain joins TRBV7-6 and TRBJ2-1; 9 bases are a match to TRBD2. The CDR3 spans 17 residues. V trimming: 1 base; J trimming: 1 base; junction bases outside the gene matches: 5. Germline V gene data show CDR1 as SGHVS and CDR2 as FNYEAQ. CDR3 bases: TGTGCCAGCAGCTTAGTCCCTAGCGGGGAATCCTACAATGAGCAGTTCTTC. The encoded protein is CASSLVPSGESYNEQFF.

This clone was seen a single time. The chain recombines TRBV28 with TRBJ1-1; a possible D gene is TRBD1 (6 bases). Deletions cut 5 bases from V and 1 base from J, with 11 bases between. This CDR3 comprises 14 residues. Germline CDR1 and CDR2: MDHEN and SYDVKM. DNA of the CDR3: TGTGCCAGCAGTGGGGGGGGGCGGAACACTGAAGCTTTCTTT. As protein: CASSGGGRNTEAFF.

The rearrangement links TRBV7-2 to TRBJ2-4; 7 positions agree with TRBD2. From germline, CDR1 is SGHTA and CDR2 FQGNSA. Losses at the gene ends were 5 bases for V and 0 bases for J; bases not matched to a gene: 13. This CDR3 region has 18 residues. DNA for the CDR3: TGTGCCAGCAGCGGGACTATATCATACCCCCTAGCCAAAAACATTCAGTACTTC. Amino acids: CASSGTISYPLAKNIQYF.

V gene TRBV19 combines with J gene TRBJ1-6; 7 bases map to TRBD1. J lost 10 bases, V lost 4 bases, and 4 bases had no gene match. Germline assignment: CDR1 LNHDA and CDR2 SQIVND (reference sequence). This CDR3 contains 13 residues. CDR3: CASSRQGESPLHF. CDR3 coding DNA: TGTGCCAGTAGTAGACAGGGAGAATCACCCCTCCACTTT.

The V call is TRBV6-5, the J call TRBJ2-1; TRBD1 aligns across 9 bases. Germline values: CDR1 MNHEY, CDR2 SVGAGI. The length of the CDR3 is 15 residues. V was clipped by 5 bases and J by 3 bases; unmatched bases: 5. The CDR3 DNA is TGTGCCAGCAGTGGGGGGACAGGGATCTACAATGAGCAGTTCTTC. Translating it yields CASSGGTGIYNEQFF.

The chain couples TRBV7-2 to TRBJ1-1; possible D gene TRBD1, 5 bases. The CDR3 runs 15 residues. Germline assignment: CDR1 SGHTA and CDR2 FQGNSA. Trimming cost V 7 bases and J 5 bases, with 20 bases left between them. This CDR3 is CASMATPKGLTEAFF. In nucleotides, the CDR3 is TGTGCCAGCATGGCGACCCCAAAGGGGCTAACTGAAGCTTTCTTT.